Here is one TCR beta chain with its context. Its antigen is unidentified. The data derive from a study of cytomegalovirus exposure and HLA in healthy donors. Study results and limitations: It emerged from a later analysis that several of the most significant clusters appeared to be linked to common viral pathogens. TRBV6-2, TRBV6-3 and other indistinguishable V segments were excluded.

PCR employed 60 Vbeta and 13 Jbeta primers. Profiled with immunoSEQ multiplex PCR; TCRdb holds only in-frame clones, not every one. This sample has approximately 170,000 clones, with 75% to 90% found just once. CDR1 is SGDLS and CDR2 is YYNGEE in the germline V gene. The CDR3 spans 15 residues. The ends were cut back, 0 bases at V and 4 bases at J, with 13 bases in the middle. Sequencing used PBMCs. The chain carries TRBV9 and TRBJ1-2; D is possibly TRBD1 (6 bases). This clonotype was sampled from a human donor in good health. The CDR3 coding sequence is TGTGCCAGCAGCGTAGAAGGGGGGGCCGCCTATGGCTACACCTTC. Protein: CASSVEGGAAYGYTF.